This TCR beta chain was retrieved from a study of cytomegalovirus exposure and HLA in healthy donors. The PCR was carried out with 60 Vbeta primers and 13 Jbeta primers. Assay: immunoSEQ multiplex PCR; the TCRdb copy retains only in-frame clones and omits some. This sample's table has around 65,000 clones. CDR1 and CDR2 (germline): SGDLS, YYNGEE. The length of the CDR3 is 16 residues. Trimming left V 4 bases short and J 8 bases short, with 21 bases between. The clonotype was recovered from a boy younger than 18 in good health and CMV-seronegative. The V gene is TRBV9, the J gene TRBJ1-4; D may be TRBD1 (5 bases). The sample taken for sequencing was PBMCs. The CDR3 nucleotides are TGTGCCAGCAGCCCAGACGTTGCGGGGGTAGGCGAAAAACTGTTTTTT. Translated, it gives CASSPDVAGVGEKLFF.